This TCR beta chain was found in a study of response to subunit inactivated influenza vaccine. V lost 5 bases and J lost 0, with 11 bases in between. CDR1 MRHNA and CDR2 SNTAGT come from the germline V gene. This CDR3 is 14 amino acids long. MiXCR, run by TCRdb on the RT-PCR reads, gives a single entry per CDR3 protein. This table has some 800,000 distinct CDR3 sequences, about 20% appearing once. The chain is built from TRBV6-4 and TRBJ2-7; possibly TRBD1 for D (6 bases). Sequenced material: PBMCs from blood, taken 4 to 6 days after vaccination. This TCR derives from a man in his forties or fifties who received an inactivated influenza vaccine. CDR3 nucleotides: TGTGCCAGCAGTAGGACAGCGAACTCCTACGAGCAGTACTTC. Translating it yields CASSRTANSYEQYF.